This T cell receptor (beta chain) comes out of a study of T-cell memory formation after mild COVID-19. The study, taken as a whole, reports: Within pre-infection memory, some responding clones were found, suggesting cross-reactive memory joined.

Sample barcodes and UMIs were carried by the TCR alpha and TCR beta cDNA libraries that 5'RACE generated with constant-segment primers. One entry per CDR3 protein, called by TCRdb with MiXCR from the 5' RACE reads. The sample records 580,000 or so distinct CDR3 sequences, 17% being singletons. The table lists this clonotype with a few counts. Antigen unknown. In germline, CDR1 is SGHRS, CDR2 YFSETQ. The CDR3 is 17 amino acids. V lost 0 bases and J lost 11, with 24 bases in between. The receptor's source is an adult woman who had mild COVID-19 (a few samples of this study predate the infection). Cell type and time point are not known. The sample taken for sequencing was PBMCs or a T cell subset sorted from them (not recorded which). V is TRBV5-1 and J is TRBJ2-1, with TRBD2 as a possible D gene (6 bases). The CDR3, as DNA: TGCGCCAGCAGCTTGGGGCTGGTTGGGGGGACGATGAATCAGCAGTTCTTC. It translates to CASSLGLVGGTMNQQFF.